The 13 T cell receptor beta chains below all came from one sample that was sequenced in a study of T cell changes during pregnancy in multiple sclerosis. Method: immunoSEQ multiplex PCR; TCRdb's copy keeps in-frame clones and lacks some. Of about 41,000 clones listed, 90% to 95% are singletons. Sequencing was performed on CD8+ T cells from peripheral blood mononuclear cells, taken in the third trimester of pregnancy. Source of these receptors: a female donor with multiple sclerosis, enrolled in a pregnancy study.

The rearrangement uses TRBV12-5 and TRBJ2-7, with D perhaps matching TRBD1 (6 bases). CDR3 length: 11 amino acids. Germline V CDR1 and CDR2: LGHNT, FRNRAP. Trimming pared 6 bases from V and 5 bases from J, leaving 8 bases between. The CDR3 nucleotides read TGTGCTAGTGGCCAGGGGAACGAGCAGTACTTC. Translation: CASGQGNEQYF.

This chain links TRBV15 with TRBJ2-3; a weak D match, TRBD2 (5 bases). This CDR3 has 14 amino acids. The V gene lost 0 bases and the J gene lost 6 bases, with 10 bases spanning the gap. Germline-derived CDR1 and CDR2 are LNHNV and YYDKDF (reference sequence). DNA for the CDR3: TGTGCCACCAGCAGAGACGGAGGAGGTGATACGCAGTATTTT. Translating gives CATSRDGGGDTQYF.

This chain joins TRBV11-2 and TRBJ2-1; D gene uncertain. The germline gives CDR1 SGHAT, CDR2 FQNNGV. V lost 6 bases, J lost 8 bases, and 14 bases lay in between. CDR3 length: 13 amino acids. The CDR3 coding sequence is TGTGCCAGCAGGACCGGCGGTCGGGATGAGCAGTTCTTC. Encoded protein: CASRTGGRDEQFF.

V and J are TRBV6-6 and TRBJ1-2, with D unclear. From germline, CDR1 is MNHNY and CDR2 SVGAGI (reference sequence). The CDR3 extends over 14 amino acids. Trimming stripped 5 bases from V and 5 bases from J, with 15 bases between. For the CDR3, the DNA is TGTGCCAGCAGTACTGGCACGGGAACTTATGGCTACACCTTC. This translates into CASSTGTGTYGYTF.

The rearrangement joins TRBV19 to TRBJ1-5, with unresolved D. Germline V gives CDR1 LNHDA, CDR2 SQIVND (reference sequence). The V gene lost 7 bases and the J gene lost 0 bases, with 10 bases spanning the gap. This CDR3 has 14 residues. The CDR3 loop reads CASNPLYSNQPQHF. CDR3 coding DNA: TGTGCCAGTAACCCTCTCTATAGCAATCAGCCCCAGCATTTT.

The CDR3 spells CATADRGLYEQYF. The CDR3 DNA reads as TGTGCCACTGCGGACAGGGGTCTTTACGAGCAGTACTTC. V and J are TRBV10-3 and TRBJ2-7; TRBD1 matches 9 bases. Per germline, CDR1 ENHRY and CDR2 SYGVKD. The CDR3 has 13 amino acids. V dropped 10 bases and J dropped 4; count of bases not matched to a gene: 8.

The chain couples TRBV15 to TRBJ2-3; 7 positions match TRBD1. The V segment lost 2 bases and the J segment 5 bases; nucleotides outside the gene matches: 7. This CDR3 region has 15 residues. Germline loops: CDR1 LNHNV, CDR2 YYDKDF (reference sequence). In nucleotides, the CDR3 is TGTGCCACCAGCAGAAGCACAGGGGTCCTAGATACGCAGTATTTT. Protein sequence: CATSRSTGVLDTQYF.

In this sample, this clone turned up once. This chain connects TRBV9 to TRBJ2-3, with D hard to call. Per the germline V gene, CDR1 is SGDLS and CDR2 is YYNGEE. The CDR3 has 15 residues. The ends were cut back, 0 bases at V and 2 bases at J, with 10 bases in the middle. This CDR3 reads CASSVGGFDTDTQYF. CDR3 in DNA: TGTGCCAGCAGCGTAGGAGGATTTGACACAGATACGCAGTATTTT.

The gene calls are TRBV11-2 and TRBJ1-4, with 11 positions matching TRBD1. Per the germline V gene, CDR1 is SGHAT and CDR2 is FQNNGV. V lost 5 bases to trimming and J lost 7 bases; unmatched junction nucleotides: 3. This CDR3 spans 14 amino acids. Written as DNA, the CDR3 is TGTGCCAGCAGCCTCGGGACAGGGGGTGAAAAACTGTTTTTT. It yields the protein CASSLGTGGEKLFF.

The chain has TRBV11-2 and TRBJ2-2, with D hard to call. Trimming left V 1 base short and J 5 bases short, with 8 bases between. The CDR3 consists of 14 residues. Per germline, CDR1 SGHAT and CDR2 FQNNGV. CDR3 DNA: TGTGCCAGCAGCTTAGCCCGGTATACCGGGGAGCTGTTTTTT. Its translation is CASSLARYTGELFF.

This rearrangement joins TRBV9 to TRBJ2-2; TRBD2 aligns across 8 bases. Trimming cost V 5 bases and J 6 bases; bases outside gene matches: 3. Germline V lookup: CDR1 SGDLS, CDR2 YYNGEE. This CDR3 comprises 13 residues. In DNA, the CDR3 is TGTGCCAGCAGGGGACTAGAGGCCGGGGAGCTGTTTTTT. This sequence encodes CASRGLEAGELFF.

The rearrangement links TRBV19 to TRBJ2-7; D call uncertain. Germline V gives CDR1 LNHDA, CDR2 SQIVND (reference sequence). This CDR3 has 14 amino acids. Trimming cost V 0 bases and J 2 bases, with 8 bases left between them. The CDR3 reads CASSIDQETYEQYF. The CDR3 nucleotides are TGTGCCAGTAGTATAGACCAGGAAACCTACGAGCAGTACTTC.

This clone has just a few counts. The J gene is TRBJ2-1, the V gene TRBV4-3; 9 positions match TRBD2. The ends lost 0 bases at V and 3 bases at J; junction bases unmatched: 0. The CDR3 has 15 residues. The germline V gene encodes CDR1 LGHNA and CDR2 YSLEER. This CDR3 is CASSQERGGYNEQFF. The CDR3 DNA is TGCGCCAGCAGCCAAGAGCGGGGGGGCTACAATGAGCAGTTCTTC.